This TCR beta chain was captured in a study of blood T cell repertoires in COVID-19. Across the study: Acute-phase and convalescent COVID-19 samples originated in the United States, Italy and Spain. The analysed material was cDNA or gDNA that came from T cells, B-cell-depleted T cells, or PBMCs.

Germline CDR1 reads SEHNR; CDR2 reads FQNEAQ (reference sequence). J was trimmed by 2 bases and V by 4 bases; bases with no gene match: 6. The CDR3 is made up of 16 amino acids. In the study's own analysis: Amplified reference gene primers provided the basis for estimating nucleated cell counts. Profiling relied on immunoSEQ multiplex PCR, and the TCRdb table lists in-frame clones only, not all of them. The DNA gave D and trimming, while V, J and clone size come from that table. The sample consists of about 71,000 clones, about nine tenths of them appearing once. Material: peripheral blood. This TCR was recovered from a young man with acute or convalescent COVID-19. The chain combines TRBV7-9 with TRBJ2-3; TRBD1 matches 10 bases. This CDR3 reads CASSWGDRGYTDTQYF. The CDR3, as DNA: TGTGCCAGCAGCTGGGGGGACAGGGGATACACAGATACGCAGTATTTT.